A single sample is the source of the 27 T cell receptor beta chains below, sequenced in a study of T cells after yellow fever vaccination. Each CDR3 protein is one row after TCRdb ran MiXCR on the 5' RACE reads. The profile shows a few hundred thousand distinct CDR3 sequences, roughly a sixth of them singletons. The sequencing here drew on PBMCs, taken 5 days after the first yellow fever vaccination. The receptors stem from a man aged 18 to 30 who received the YFV17D yellow fever vaccine.

This clonotype has a handful of counts. The chain combines TRBV5-6 with TRBJ1-2, with D unclear. The length of the CDR3 is 13 residues. Germline V gene data show CDR1 as SGHDT and CDR2 as YYEEEE. Trimming left V 3 bases short and J 7 bases short, with 13 bases between. CDR3 DNA sequence: TGTGCCAGCAGCTCGGGTTACGTAATTGGCTACACCTTC. It codes for CASSSGYVIGYTF.

V usage is TRBV7-2 and J usage is TRBJ2-7; D is unclear. The V gene lost 1 base and the J gene lost 5 bases, with 3 bases spanning the gap. Germline CDR1 SGHTA, CDR2 FQGNSA. The CDR3 contains 11 residues. The CDR3 spells CASSLVDEQYF. DNA of the CDR3: TGTGCCAGCAGCTTAGTAGACGAGCAGTACTTC.

This rearrangement joins TRBV20-1 to TRBJ2-1; perhaps TRBD2 as D (7 bases). Looked up from germline, CDR1 is DFQATT and CDR2 is SNEGSKA (reference sequence). The length of the CDR3 is 17 residues. V was trimmed by 3 bases and J by 0 bases, leaving 18 bases between them. The CDR3 reads CSASLAGASSSYNEQFF. The CDR3 nucleotides read TGCAGTGCTAGTCTTGCGGGGGCCTCGAGCTCCTACAATGAGCAGTTCTTC.

This clonotype has only a few counts. This chain joins TRBV7-9 and TRBJ2-1; TRBD1 is a possible D gene (5 bases). Germline values: CDR1 SEHNR, CDR2 FQNEAQ (reference sequence). V lost 5 bases, J lost 7 bases, and 18 bases lay in between. The CDR3 loop spans 15 amino acids. The CDR3 DNA is TGTGCCAGCAGCCCGAAGTTCAGGGTTGGGAATGAGCAGTTCTTC. Protein product: CASSPKFRVGNEQFF.

The chain employs TRBV7-2 and TRBJ2-1; 10 nucleotides align to TRBD2. Germline V gene sequence: CDR1 SGHTA, CDR2 FQGNSA. Trimming took 5 bases from V and 5 from J; bases not matched to a gene: 9. The CDR3 spans 16 residues. CDR3: CASSIRASGGNNEQFF. DNA of the CDR3: TGTGCCAGCAGCATCAGAGCTAGCGGGGGTAACAATGAGCAGTTCTTC.

In this sample, this clonotype turned up a few times. The J gene is TRBJ1-1, the V gene TRBV6-1, with a possible D match to TRBD1 (6 bases). The CDR3 extends over 14 amino acids. Germline CDR1 reads MNHNS; CDR2 reads SASEGT. Trimming shortened V by 3 bases and J by 7 bases, and 15 bases separated the two germline ends. Here the CDR3 reads CASSDSNRVGEAFF. DNA of the CDR3: TGTGCCAGCAGTGATTCCAACAGGGTTGGTGAAGCTTTCTTT.

The J gene is TRBJ2-5, the V gene TRBV11-1; 9 positions agree with TRBD1. CDR1 is SGHAT and CDR2 is FQDESV in the germline V gene (reference sequence). The length of the CDR3 is 18 residues. J gave up 2 bases and V 5 bases, and 15 bases lay outside the gene matches. Here the CDR3 DNA reads TGTGCCAGCAGCCGACTTCAGTGGGACAGGGAGGGGCAAGAGACCCAGTACTTC. It is translated as CASSRLQWDREGQETQYF.

The rearrangement links TRBV5-1 to TRBJ2-5; D uncertain. The V end was cut by 0 bases, the J end by 5 bases, with 14 bases between. Per the germline V gene, CDR1 is SGHRS and CDR2 is YFSETQ. CDR3 size: 15 residues. CDR3 region: CASSLDRLAGETQYF. In nucleotides, the CDR3 is TGCGCCAGCAGCTTGGACAGACTGGCCGGGGAGACCCAGTACTTC.

This clonotype was counted only a few times. V usage is TRBV18 and J usage is TRBJ2-1, with TRBD1 matching over 9 bases. CDR1 KGHSH and CDR2 LQKENI come from the germline V gene. J gave up 7 bases and V 3 bases, and 7 bases lay outside the gene matches. CDR3 size: 15 residues. This CDR3 is CASSPERTGDNEQFF. In nucleotides, the CDR3 is TGTGCCAGCTCACCGGAGCGGACAGGGGATAATGAGCAGTTCTTC.

This clonotype has just a few counts. The V gene is TRBV6-2 or TRBV6-3, the J gene TRBJ2-3; D possibly matches TRBD1 or TRBD2 (5 bases each). This CDR3 spans 14 amino acids. Germline assignment: CDR1 MNHEY and CDR2 SVGEGT. V gave up 6 bases and J gave up 4 bases, with 14 bases separating them. CDR3 in DNA: TGTGCCAGCAGGACCCAACGGGACCCAGATACGCAGTATTTT. Translation: CASRTQRDPDTQYF.

This clonotype was detected only a few times. J is TRBJ2-1 and V is TRBV5-6; D might be TRBD1 or TRBD2, each matching 5 bases. The V and J ends lost 4 bases and 0 bases respectively, with 14 bases between them. The germline V gene encodes CDR1 SGHDT and CDR2 YYEEEE. The CDR3 has 16 amino acids. CDR3 nucleotides: TGTGCCAGCAGCATGCTCGGGGCATACTCCTACAATGAGCAGTTCTTC. Its protein product is CASSMLGAYSYNEQFF.

This clonotype turned up a few times. V is TRBV7-2 and J is TRBJ1-5, with no clear D. This CDR3 comprises 13 residues. Germline V CDR1 and CDR2: SGHTA, FQGNSA. The V end was cut by 5 bases, the J end by 2 bases, with 7 bases between. The CDR3 nucleotides are TGTGCCAGCAGCCACGGAGGCAATCAGCCCCAGCATTTT. Translating gives CASSHGGNQPQHF.

This clonotype was seen only a few times. The chain links TRBV6-1 to TRBJ2-6; possibly TRBD1 for D (5 bases). V lost 5 bases to trimming and J lost 0 bases, with 17 bases between them. The CDR3 loop spans 18 amino acids. Germline V gene data show CDR1 as MNHNS and CDR2 as SASEGT. The CDR3 spells CASSRQPFEFSGANVLTF. Here the CDR3 DNA reads TGTGCCAGCAGTCGACAGCCATTTGAATTCTCTGGGGCCAACGTCCTGACTTTC.

This clonotype was detected only a few times. The chain recombines TRBV6-2 or TRBV6-3 with TRBJ2-1; D call uncertain. The CDR3 totals 12 residues. CDR1 is MNHEY, CDR2 SVGEGT, per germline. V was clipped by 2 bases and J by 7 bases, with 6 bases between them. The CDR3 nucleotides read TGTGCCAGCAGTTACCGTCAGAATGAGCAGTTCTTC. The encoded protein is CASSYRQNEQFF.

CDR3 region: CASSSSFQETQYF. CDR3 nucleotides: TGCGCCAGCAGCTCCAGTTTCCAAGAGACCCAGTACTTC. The chain links TRBV5-1 to TRBJ2-5; no firm D call. CDR3 length: 13 amino acids. V lost 3 bases and J lost 1, with 7 bases in between. Germline CDR1 reads SGHRS; CDR2 reads YFSETQ.

This sequence joins TRBV7-9 and TRBJ1-1, with no clear D. This CDR3 is 13 amino acids long. Per the germline V gene, CDR1 is SEHNR and CDR2 is FQNEAQ (reference sequence). Trimming shortened V by 4 bases and J by 4 bases, and 10 bases separated the two germline ends. CDR3 coding DNA: TGTGCCAGCAGCTATCTTTTGAGCACTGAAGCTTTCTTT. Amino acids: CASSYLLSTEAFF. Complete variable domain (other parts from reference TRBV7-9 and TRBJ1-1): DTGVSQNPRHKITKRGQNVTFRCDPISEHNRLYWYRQTLGQGPEFLTYFQNEAQLEKSRLLSDRFSAERPKGSFSTLEIQRTEQGDSAMYLCASSYLLSTEAFFGQGTRLTVV.

The chain is built from TRBV5-1 and TRBJ2-7; no clear D. The germline CDR1 and CDR2 sequences are SGHRS and YFSETQ. Trimming left V 8 bases short and J 5 bases short, with 11 bases between. CDR3 length: 11 amino acids. For the CDR3, the DNA is TGCGCCAGTCGGCAGGTCGACGAGCAGTACTTC. Translated: CASRQVDEQYF.

This clonotype was seen a few times. The V gene is TRBV4-1, the J gene TRBJ2-5, with D unclear. The V gene's germline CDR1 is MGHRA and CDR2 YSYEKL. Deletions cut 2 bases from V and 5 bases from J, with 9 bases between. The CDR3 is made up of 13 amino acids. The CDR3 spells CASSQLGAETQYF. The CDR3, as DNA: TGCGCCAGCAGCCAACTAGGTGCTGAGACCCAGTACTTC.

The CDR3 here is CASSLGLAGHGAGELFF. The CDR3 coding sequence is TGTGCCAGCAGCTTGGGACTAGCGGGGCACGGAGCCGGGGAGCTGTTTTTT. J is TRBJ2-2 and V is TRBV5-6; 11 nucleotides line up with TRBD2. After removal of 0 bases from V and 6 bases from J, the junction contained 7 bases not matched to a gene. Germline loops: CDR1 SGHDT, CDR2 YYEEEE. The CDR3 has 17 residues. Together with reference TRBV5-6 and TRBJ2-2, the CDR3 gives the full variable domain: DAGVTQSPTHLIKTRGQQVTLRCSPKSGHDTVSWYQQALGQGPQFIFQYYEEEERQRGNFPDRFSGHQFPNYSSELNVNALLLGDSALYLCASSLGLAGHGAGELFFGEGSRLTVL.

The chain joins TRBV19 to TRBJ1-1; 9 bases align to TRBD1. The CDR3 is 14 amino acids. Germline V gene sequence: CDR1 LNHDA, CDR2 SQIVND (reference sequence). The trim removed 7 bases at V and 4 bases at J, leaving 7 bases unmatched. The CDR3 spells CASTRTGEGTEAFF. The CDR3 DNA follows: TGTGCCAGTACTCGGACAGGGGAAGGCACTGAAGCTTTCTTT.

The chain employs TRBV12-3 or TRBV12-4 and TRBJ2-2, with D possibly TRBD2 on 5 matching bases. Trimming shortened V by 1 base and J by 5 bases, and 11 bases separated the two germline ends. The CDR3 runs 15 residues. The CDR3 bases are TGTGCCAGCAGTTTAGGAGGGTTGAGAACCGGGGAGCTGTTTTTT. Amino acid sequence: CASSLGGLRTGELFF.

This chain uses TRBV25-1 with TRBJ2-1; D possibly corresponds to TRBD2 (6 bases). The ends were cut back, 8 bases at V and 7 bases at J, with 12 bases in the middle. The CDR3 contains 12 residues. Germline V CDR1 and CDR2: MGHDK, SYGVNS. CDR3 amino acids: CASQDYVNEQFF. As DNA, the CDR3 is TGTGCCAGCCAGGACTACGTGAATGAGCAGTTCTTC.

The CDR3 reads CASSYSSMRPSSGGYTF. In DNA form, the CDR3 reads TGTGCCAGCAGTTACTCATCCATGCGACCGAGCAGCGGGGGCTACACCTTC. The chain employs TRBV6-5 and TRBJ1-2; D ambiguous. CDR3 length: 17 residues. CDR1 and CDR2 from the germline V gene are MNHEY and SVGAGI. Trimming stripped 0 bases from V and 8 bases from J, with 22 bases between.

The chain uses TRBV5-1 and TRBJ2-5; a possible D gene is TRBD2 (6 bases). This CDR3 is 13 amino acids long. The ends were cut back, 0 bases at V and 7 bases at J, with 10 bases in the middle. Germline V lookup: CDR1 SGHRS, CDR2 YFSETQ. The CDR3 coding sequence is TGCGCCAGCAGCTTGGTCCCGGAGGGGACCCAGTACTTC. This translates into CASSLVPEGTQYF.

This clonotype was recorded at least ten times. The V call is TRBV12-3 or TRBV12-4, the J call TRBJ1-1; tentative D call: TRBD1 (5 bases). The CDR3 totals 14 residues. V was clipped by 6 bases and J by 6 bases, with 17 bases between them. For the CDR3, the DNA is TGTGCCAGCAGCCCCCCAAACAGGATTCCTGAAGCTTTCTTT. Encoded protein: CASSPPNRIPEAFF.

The rearrangement joins TRBV5-1 to TRBJ1-2, with a weak D call TRBD1 (5 bases). V lost 2 bases to trimming and J lost 7 bases, with 9 bases between them. Looked up from germline, CDR1 is SGHRS and CDR2 is YFSETQ. The CDR3 runs to 12 residues. The CDR3 spells CASSFSGPGYTF. Written as DNA, the CDR3 is TGCGCCAGCAGCTTCTCGGGACCTGGCTACACCTTC.

The chain has TRBV5-1 and TRBJ1-5; 7 bases agree with TRBD1. Germline V CDR1 and CDR2: SGHRS, YFSETQ. The J segment lost 11 bases and the V segment lost 0 bases, leaving 11 bases of the junction unmatched. The CDR3 is 15 residues long. CDR3: CASSLAGQDRSAQHF. For the CDR3, the DNA is TGCGCCAGCAGCTTGGCCGGACAGGACAGATCTGCCCAGCATTTT.